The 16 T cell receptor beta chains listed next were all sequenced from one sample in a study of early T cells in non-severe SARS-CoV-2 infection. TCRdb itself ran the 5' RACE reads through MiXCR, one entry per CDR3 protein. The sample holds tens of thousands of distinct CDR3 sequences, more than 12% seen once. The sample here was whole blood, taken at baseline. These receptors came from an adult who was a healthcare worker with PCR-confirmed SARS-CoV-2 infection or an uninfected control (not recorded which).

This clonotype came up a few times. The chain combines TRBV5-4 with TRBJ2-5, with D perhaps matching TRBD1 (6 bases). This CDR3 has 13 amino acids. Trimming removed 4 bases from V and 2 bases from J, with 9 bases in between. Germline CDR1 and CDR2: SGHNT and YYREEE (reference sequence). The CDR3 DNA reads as TGTGCCAGCAGCGGGGGCCAACAAGAGACCCAGTACTTC. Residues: CASSGGQQETQYF.

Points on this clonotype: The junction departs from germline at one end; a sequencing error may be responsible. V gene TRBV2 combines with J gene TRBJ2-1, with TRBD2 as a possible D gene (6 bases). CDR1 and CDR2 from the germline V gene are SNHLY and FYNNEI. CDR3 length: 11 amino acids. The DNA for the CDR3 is TGCGGGAGTAGCCCCTACAATGAGCAGTTCTTC. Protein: CGSSPYNEQFF.

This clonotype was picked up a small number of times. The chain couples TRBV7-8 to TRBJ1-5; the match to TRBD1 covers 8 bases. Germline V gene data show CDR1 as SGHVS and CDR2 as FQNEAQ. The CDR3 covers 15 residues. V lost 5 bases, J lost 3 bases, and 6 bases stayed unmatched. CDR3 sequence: CASSPGQGLNQPQHF. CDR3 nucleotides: TGTGCCAGCAGCCCCGGACAGGGCCTCAATCAGCCCCAGCATTTT. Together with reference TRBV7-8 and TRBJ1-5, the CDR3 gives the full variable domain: GAGVSQSPRYKVAKRGQDVALRCDPISGHVSLFWYQQALGQGPEFLTYFQNEAQLDKSGLPSDRFFAERPEGSVSTLKIQRTQQEDSAVYLCASSPGQGLNQPQHFGDGTRLSIL.

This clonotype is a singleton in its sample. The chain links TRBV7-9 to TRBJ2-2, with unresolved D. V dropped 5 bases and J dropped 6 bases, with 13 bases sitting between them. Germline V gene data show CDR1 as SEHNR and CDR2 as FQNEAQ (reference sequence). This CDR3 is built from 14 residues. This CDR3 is CASSPSTRAGELFF. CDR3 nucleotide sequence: TGTGCCAGCAGCCCGAGTACAAGAGCCGGGGAGCTGTTTTTT.

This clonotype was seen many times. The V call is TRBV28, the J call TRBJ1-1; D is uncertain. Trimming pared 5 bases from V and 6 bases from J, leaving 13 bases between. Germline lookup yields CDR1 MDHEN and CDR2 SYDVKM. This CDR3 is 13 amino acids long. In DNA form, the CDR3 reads TGTGCCAGCAGTCCACCCGGGGTCGCTGAAGCTTTCTTT. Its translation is CASSPPGVAEAFF.

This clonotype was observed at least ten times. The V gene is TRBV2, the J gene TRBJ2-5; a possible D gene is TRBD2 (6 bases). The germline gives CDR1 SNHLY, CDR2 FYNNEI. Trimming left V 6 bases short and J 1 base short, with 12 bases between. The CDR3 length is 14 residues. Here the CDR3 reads CASSRDSGQETQYF. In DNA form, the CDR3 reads TGTGCCAGCAGCCGGGACTCCGGCCAAGAGACCCAGTACTTC.

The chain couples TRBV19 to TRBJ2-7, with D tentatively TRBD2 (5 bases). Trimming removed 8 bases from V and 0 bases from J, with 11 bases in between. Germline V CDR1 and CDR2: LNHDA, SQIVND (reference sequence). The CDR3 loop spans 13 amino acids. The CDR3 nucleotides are TGTGCCAGTGCTAGCTTGAGCTCCTACGAGCAGTACTTC. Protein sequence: CASASLSSYEQYF.

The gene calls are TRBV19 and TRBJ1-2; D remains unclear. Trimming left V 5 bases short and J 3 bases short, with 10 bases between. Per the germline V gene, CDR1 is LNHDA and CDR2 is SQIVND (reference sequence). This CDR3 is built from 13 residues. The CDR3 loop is CASSAHKYYGYTF. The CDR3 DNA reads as TGTGCCAGTAGTGCACACAAATACTATGGCTACACCTTC.

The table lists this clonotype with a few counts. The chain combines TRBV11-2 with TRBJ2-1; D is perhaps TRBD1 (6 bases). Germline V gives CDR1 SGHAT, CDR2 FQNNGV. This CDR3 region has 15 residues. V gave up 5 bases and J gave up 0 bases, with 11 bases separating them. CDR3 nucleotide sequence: TGTGCCAGCAGCCGGACCAGGGGCTCCTACAATGAGCAGTTCTTC. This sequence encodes CASSRTRGSYNEQFF.

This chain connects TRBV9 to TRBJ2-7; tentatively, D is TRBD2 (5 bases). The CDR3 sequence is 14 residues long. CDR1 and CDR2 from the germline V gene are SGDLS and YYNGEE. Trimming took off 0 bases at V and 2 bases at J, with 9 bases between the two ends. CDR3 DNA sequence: TGTGCCAGCAGCGTAGGAGACGGGACCTACGAGCAGTACTTC. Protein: CASSVGDGTYEQYF. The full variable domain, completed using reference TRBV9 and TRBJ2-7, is DSGVTQTPKHLITATGQRVTLRCSPRSGDLSVYWYQQSLDQGLQFLIQYYNGEERAKGNILERFSAQQFPDLHSELNLSSLELGDSALYFCASSVGDGTYEQYFGPGTRLTVT.

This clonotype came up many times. The CDR3 DNA is TGCAGTGCTAGAGATGACGGACAGGTTACGAATGAGCAGTTCTTC. Translation gives CSARDDGQVTNEQFF. The J gene is TRBJ2-1, the V gene TRBV20-1; 7 bases align to TRBD1. V lost 0 bases and J lost 7; bases outside the gene matches: 9. CDR3 length: 15 residues. Germline CDR1 is DFQATT and CDR2 is SNEGSKA (reference sequence).

In DNA, the CDR3 is TGTGCCAGTAGTATCCGCCGAACAGGAGGCATCTACAATGAGCAGTTCTTC. The encoded protein is CASSIRRTGGIYNEQFF. This chain joins TRBV19 and TRBJ2-1; D may correspond to TRBD1 or TRBD2 (5 bases each). Germline CDR1 is LNHDA and CDR2 is SQIVND (reference sequence). V lost 3 bases and J 3 bases, leaving 18 bases between the germline ends. CDR3 length: 17 amino acids. Based on the CDR3 plus reference TRBV19 and TRBJ2-1, the full variable domain is DGGITQSPKYLFRKEGQNVTLSCEQNLNHDAMYWYRQDPGQGLRLIYYSQIVNDFQKGDIAEGYSVSREKKESFPLTVTSAQKNPTAFYLCASSIRRTGGIYNEQFFGPGTRLTVL.

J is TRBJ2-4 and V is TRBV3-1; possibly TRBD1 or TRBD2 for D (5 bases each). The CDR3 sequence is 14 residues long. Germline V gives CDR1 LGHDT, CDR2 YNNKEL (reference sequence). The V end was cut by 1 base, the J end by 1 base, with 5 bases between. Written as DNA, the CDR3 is TGTGCCAGCAGCCAAGGGGACGCCAAAAACATTCAGTACTTC. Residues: CASSQGDAKNIQYF.

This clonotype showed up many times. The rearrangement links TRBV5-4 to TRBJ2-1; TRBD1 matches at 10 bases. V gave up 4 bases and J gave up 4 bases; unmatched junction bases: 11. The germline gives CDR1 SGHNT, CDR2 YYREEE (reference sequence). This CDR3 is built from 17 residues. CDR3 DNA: TGTGCCAGCAGCGCCCCCGGGACAGGGGCTGGGTACAATGAGCAGTTCTTC. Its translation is CASSAPGTGAGYNEQFF.

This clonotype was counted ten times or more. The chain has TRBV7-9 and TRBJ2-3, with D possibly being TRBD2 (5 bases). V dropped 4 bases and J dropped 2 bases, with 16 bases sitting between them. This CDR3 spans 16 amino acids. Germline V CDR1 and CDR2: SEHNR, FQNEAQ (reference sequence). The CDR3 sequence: CASSSRADFPTDTQYF. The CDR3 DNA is TGTGCCAGCAGCTCGCGGGCGGATTTCCCCACAGATACGCAGTATTTT.

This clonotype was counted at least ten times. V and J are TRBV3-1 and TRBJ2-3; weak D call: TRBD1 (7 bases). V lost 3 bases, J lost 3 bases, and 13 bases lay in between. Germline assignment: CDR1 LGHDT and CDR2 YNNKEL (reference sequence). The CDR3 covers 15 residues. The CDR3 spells CASSHRQGGTDTQYF. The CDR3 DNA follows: TGTGCCAGCAGCCACCGACAGGGAGGAACAGATACGCAGTATTTT.